This T cell receptor beta chain originates from a study of Ad26.COV2.S vaccination and SARS-CoV-2 variants. In its sample, this clone was seen a few times. The treatment here: roughly 18 received Ad26.COV2.S at low or high dose, single or two shots; about five received placebo; per-sample allocation not given. Samples were taken on day 63 after the first vaccine or placebo injection. This table comes from immunoSEQ multiplex PCR, and its TCRdb copy is limited to in-frame clones, with some not included. The sample has nearly 400,000 clones, about 89% seen once; the top ten hold about 1.9%. This CDR3 is built from 16 residues. CDR1 is MGHRA and CDR2 is YSYEKL in the germline V gene. Trimming removed 0 bases at V and 0 bases at J, with 9 bases between.

This TCR came from a person between 18 and 60 years old who received the Ad26.COV2.S COVID-19 vaccine or a placebo. This sequence joins TRBV4-1 and TRBJ1-3; the D is unclear. This specimen was peripheral blood, taken in a trial of Ad26.COV2.S vaccine versus placebo. This CDR3 is CASSQDPPTSGNTIYF. The CDR3 coding sequence is TGCGCCAGCAGCCAAGATCCGCCCACCTCTGGAAACACCATATATTTT.